This TCR beta chain stems from a study of T cell responses to AZD1222 COVID-19 vaccine. Study results and limitations: Donor demographics were predominantly white British with a female majority; clonal diversity may be underestimated. Baseline serology detected seropositivity in only six AZD1222 recipients.

This clone was seen only once. Antigen specificity is unknown. The repertoire was sequenced with immunoSEQ multiplex PCR; TCRdb's copy has only in-frame clones and lacks some. The sample gives 130,000 or so clones, 86% of which show up once; around 3% is in the top ten. Second doses that came at about 4 or about 12 weeks were put together. The germline CDR1 and CDR2 sequences are MNHNS and SASEGT. The CDR3 runs to 16 residues. V was pared by 2 bases and J by 8 bases, with 9 bases of the junction left unmatched. This material consisted of peripheral blood, taken 28 days after the second AZD1222 dose. This receptor was identified in an adult who received the AZD1222 COVID-19 vaccine. The rearrangement uses TRBV6-1 and TRBJ1-6; TRBD1 matches 7 bases. CDR3 sequence reads: CASSELLGTAHSPLHF. The CDR3, as DNA: TGTGCCAGCAGTGAATTACTAGGGACAGCCCATTCACCCCTCCACTTT.